Below, 9 T cell receptor beta chains from the same sample are listed, as sequenced in a study of response to subunit inactivated influenza vaccine. Each CDR3 protein gets one entry after TCRdb re-called the RT-PCR reads with MiXCR. The table lists 500,000 to 600,000 distinct CDR3 sequences, roughly 10% of them singletons. The sample was also linked to a second study, of T cells expressing NK-cell markers. That source adds: With UMIs, 5'RACE template switching was used to make TCR beta cDNA.

The sample here was PBMCs from blood, taken on the day of vaccination. The receptors were sampled from a man aged 45-60 years who received an inactivated influenza vaccine.

This sequence joins TRBV10-3 and TRBJ2-1; 8 positions match TRBD1. The CDR3 has 14 residues. With V trimmed by 10 bases and J by 1 base, 6 bases remained unmatched. Germline CDR1 is ENHRY and CDR2 is SYGVKD. The CDR3 protein is CATRQGQSYNEQFF. CDR3 nucleotides: TGTGCCACCCGACAGGGGCAATCCTACAATGAGCAGTTCTTC.

The sample holds a few counts of this clonotype. The chain is built from TRBV5-1 and TRBJ2-3; 9 bases agree with TRBD2. V was clipped by 0 bases and J by 0 bases; unmatched bases: 2. CDR3 length: 16 residues. Germline V gives CDR1 SGHRS, CDR2 YFSETQ. The CDR3 region is CASSLEGLASTDTQYF. DNA of the CDR3: TGCGCCAGCAGCTTGGAAGGACTAGCGAGCACAGATACGCAGTATTTT.

In its sample, this clonotype was seen many times. CDR3 protein: CAISESPQGGLWGYTF. Written as DNA, the CDR3 is TGTGCCATCAGTGAGTCCCCACAGGGGGGACTTTGGGGCTACACCTTC. This rearrangement joins TRBV10-3 to TRBJ1-2; 8 bases match TRBD1. CDR3 size: 16 residues. V lost 0 bases, J lost 8 bases, and 11 bases stayed unmatched. In germline, CDR1 is ENHRY, CDR2 SYGVKD.

Only a few counts were recorded for this clonotype. V usage is TRBV28 and J usage is TRBJ2-1; 13 positions agree with TRBD2. Germline loops: CDR1 MDHEN, CDR2 SYDVKM. The CDR3 spans 16 residues. Trimming removed 6 bases from V and 2 bases from J; junction bases left unmatched: 4. The CDR3 bases are TGTGCCAGCAGGCCGGGGACTAGCGGGACCTACAATGAGCAGTTCTTC. Protein product: CASRPGTSGTYNEQFF.

This chain connects TRBV4-2 to TRBJ2-1, with D unresolved. The CDR3 spans 12 residues. Germline V gives CDR1 LGHNA, CDR2 YNFKEQ. Trimming pared 2 bases from V and 5 bases from J, leaving 4 bases between. CDR3 residues: CASSQPHNEQFF. CDR3 in DNA: TGTGCCAGCAGCCAACCCCACAATGAGCAGTTCTTC.

This clonotype was found a few times. The rearrangement uses TRBV28 and TRBJ1-1; TRBD1 might be the D (5 bases). This CDR3 contains 14 residues. V gave up 6 bases and J gave up 6 bases, with 17 bases separating them. Germline lookup yields CDR1 MDHEN and CDR2 SYDVKM. The DNA of the CDR3 is TGTGCCAGCAGAAGGGGCGACCAGAGGGCTGAAGCTTTCTTT. It is translated as CASRRGDQRAEAFF. Based on the CDR3 plus reference TRBV28 and TRBJ1-1, the full variable domain is DVKVTQSSRYLVKRTGEKVFLECVQDMDHENMFWYRQDPGLGLRLIYFSYDVKMKEKGDIPEGYSVSREKKERFSLILESASTNQTSMYLCASRRGDQRAEAFFGQGTRLTVV.

This clonotype was counted between two and nine times. This sequence joins TRBV5-5 and TRBJ2-6, with D possibly matching TRBD1 (6 bases). Germline V gene data show CDR1 as SGHKS and CDR2 as YYEKEE (reference sequence). V lost 0 bases to trimming and J lost 0 bases, with 13 bases between them. The CDR3 totals 18 residues. The CDR3 DNA follows: TGTGCCAGCAGCTTGGTTGGGGGCGCTTCCTCTGGGGCCAACGTCCTGACTTTC. This sequence encodes CASSLVGGASSGANVLTF.

The genes are TRBV11-1 and TRBJ2-1, with 10 bases aligning to TRBD2. Germline lookup yields CDR1 SGHAT and CDR2 FQDESV (reference sequence). The V gene end was trimmed by 5 bases and the J gene end by 0 bases; junction bases not matched to a gene: 10. This CDR3 spans 18 amino acids. The CDR3 region is CASSPRTSGPLSYNEQFF. The DNA of the CDR3 is TGTGCCAGCAGCCCTAGGACTAGCGGCCCCCTCTCCTACAATGAGCAGTTCTTC.

This clonotype turned up a few times. V is TRBV5-1 and J is TRBJ2-1; TRBD2 matches at 9 bases. The V gene end was trimmed by 4 bases and the J gene end by 8 bases; junction bases not matched to a gene: 13. The CDR3 contains 16 residues. Germline lookup yields CDR1 SGHRS and CDR2 YFSETQ. CDR3 in DNA: TGCGCCAGCAGCGGCCTACCGGGACTAGCTTACGATGAGCAGTTCTTC. Amino acid sequence: CASSGLPGLAYDEQFF. The full variable domain, completed using reference TRBV5-1 and TRBJ2-1, is KAGVTQTPRYLIKTRGQQVTLSCSPISGHRSVSWYQQTPGQGLQFLFEYFSETQRNKGNFPGRFSGRQFSNSRSEMNVSTLELGDSALYLCASSGLPGLAYDEQFFGPGTRLTVL.